The clone carrying this T cell receptor (beta chain) occurred a few times. Its antigen remains unknown. These data originate in a study of T cell responses to AZD1222 COVID-19 vaccine. The V segment lost 10 bases and the J segment 6 bases; nucleotides outside the gene matches: 17. The V gene's germline CDR1 is LNHDA and CDR2 SQIVND (reference sequence). The CDR3 consists of 15 residues. The assay was immunoSEQ multiplex PCR, and TCRdb's table has in-frame clones only and misses some. The sample consists of roughly 130,000 clones, under 95% of them appearing once. Study-wide results and limits: Vaccine-associated CD4 TCRs spanned spike, dominant at 160-218 and 743-854. Females made up more of the donors, who were largely white British, and clonal diversity may have come out too low. Following two doses of AZD1222, Spike-specific TCR breadth and depth rose.

Source: peripheral blood, taken on day 0 of AZD1222 vaccination. The source is an adult in good health. This chain joins TRBV19 and TRBJ2-7, with 8 bases matching TRBD1. This CDR3 reads CATTEEGRGRLEQYF. For the CDR3, the DNA is TGTGCCACCACAGAAGAAGGCAGGGGGCGACTCGAGCAGTACTTC.